The sequence of this T cell receptor (beta chain) was determined in a study of T cells in Graves' hyperthyroidism and ophthalmopathy. CDR1 and CDR2 from the germline V gene are DFQATT and SNEGSKA (reference sequence). The CDR3 covers 13 residues. V lost 5 bases and J lost 0, with 11 bases in between. Amplified regions were TCR beta CDR3 sequences from RNA transcripts. Initially, a first-round RT-PCR of the TCR CDR3 employed the HTBI primer set. TCRdb re-called the multiplex PCR reads with MiXCR, one entry per CDR3 protein. The repertoire has around 400,000 distinct CDR3 sequences, more than 15% of them found once; the top ten carry 25% to 30%. In its sample, this clonotype was seen many times.

The TCR sequence derives from a woman between 18 and 29 years old with Graves' hyperthyroidism that later progressed to Graves' ophthalmopathy. The sequencing input was blood. The chain links TRBV20-1 to TRBJ2-7; D is unclear. The CDR3 region is CSAGVVSSYEQYF. The DNA for the CDR3 is TGCAGTGCTGGGGTTGTTAGCTCCTACGAGCAGTACTTC.